These 20 T cell receptor beta chains were sequenced from one sample in a study of blood T cells in healthy people across ages. The second PCR ran about 6 to 11 cycles with a sample-barcoded 5' primer and J-beta primers. MiXCR, run by TCRdb on the 5' RACE reads, gives a single entry per CDR3 protein. The sample lists 600,000 to 1,000,000 distinct CDR3 sequences, 58% occurring once. Specimen: blood. Source of these receptors: a man aged 25 to 45 in good health.

The gene calls are TRBV5-6 and TRBJ2-7, with D unclear. V lost 0 bases, J lost 3 bases, and 19 bases lay in between. The CDR3 covers 17 residues. From germline, CDR1 is SGHDT and CDR2 YYEEEE. In DNA form, the CDR3 reads TGTGCCAGCAGCTTGGAAGGCAGCGCCTATAATTACTACGAGCAGTACTTC. It codes for CASSLEGSAYNYYEQYF.

This clonotype turned up a few times. The chain links TRBV6-5 to TRBJ1-2; TRBD1 is a possible D gene (5 bases). V lost 5 bases and J 3 bases, leaving 13 bases between the germline ends. The CDR3 consists of 14 residues. Germline assignment: CDR1 MNHEY and CDR2 SVGAGI. The CDR3 spells CASSLRREYYGYTF. The CDR3 DNA reads as TGTGCCAGCAGTCTACGCAGGGAATACTATGGCTACACCTTC.

This clonotype has a count of ten or more. The J gene is TRBJ2-7, the V gene TRBV4-2; TRBD2 is a possible D gene (6 bases). In germline, CDR1 is LGHNA, CDR2 YNFKEQ. Trimming stripped 4 bases from V and 3 bases from J, with 13 bases between. The CDR3 contains 14 residues. The CDR3 region is CASSPGTEYYEQYF. CDR3 DNA: TGTGCCAGCAGCCCCGGGACTGAGTACTACGAGCAGTACTTC.

The chain is built from TRBV7-9 and TRBJ1-1, with D maybe TRBD1 (5 bases). V was cut by 4 bases and J by 2 bases, with 14 bases left in between. The CDR3 contains 15 residues. Germline CDR1 SEHNR, CDR2 FQNEAQ (reference sequence). CDR3 region: CASSSGTFLNTEAFF. For the CDR3, the DNA is TGTGCCAGCAGCTCAGGGACTTTCCTTAACACTGAAGCTTTCTTT.

This clonotype was seen a few times. The DNA for the CDR3 is TGTGCCAGCGGTCGATCCCTCCTGGACGAGCAGTACTTC. The encoded protein is CASGRSLLDEQYF. The chain couples TRBV7-2 to TRBJ2-7; unclear D gene. V lost 8 bases to trimming and J lost 5 bases, with 16 bases between them. Germline V gene sequence: CDR1 SGHTA, CDR2 FQGNSA. CDR3 length: 13 residues.

The chain is built from TRBV29-1 and TRBJ2-5, with D possibly being TRBD2 (6 bases). V lost 7 bases and J lost 0, with 6 bases in between. The CDR3 sequence is 11 residues long. Germline CDR1 reads SQVTM; CDR2 reads ANQGSEA. CDR3 nucleotide sequence: TGCAGCGGGGGGGACCAAGAGACCCAGTACTTC. Protein sequence: CSGGDQETQYF.

The chain joins TRBV29-1 to TRBJ1-1, with 7 bases matching TRBD1. CDR1 SQVTM and CDR2 ANQGSEA come from the germline V gene. V shed 7 bases, J shed 1 base, and the junction held 0 bases outside the gene matches. The CDR3 is 11 residues long. The CDR3 DNA reads as TGCAGCGGGGACAGGAACACTGAAGCTTTCTTT. As protein: CSGDRNTEAFF.

This clonotype appeared once. The chain recombines TRBV7-2 with TRBJ2-7; D not resolved. V lost 5 bases, J lost 2 bases, and 10 bases lay in between. The CDR3 consists of 13 residues. CDR1 and CDR2 (germline): SGHTA, FQGNSA. This CDR3 reads CASSLPWTYEQYF. The CDR3 nucleotides are TGTGCCAGCAGCCTGCCGTGGACCTACGAGCAGTACTTC.

As for this clonotype: This may stem from a read error, because a much larger clone lies one nucleotide away. The V call is TRBV20-1, the J call TRBJ2-5, with TRBD2 identical over 7 bases. The CDR3 loop spans 12 amino acids. Germline V gives CDR1 DFQATT, CDR2 SNEGSKA (reference sequence). CDR3: CSAHGLGEIQYF. Written as DNA, the CDR3 is TGCAGTGCCCACGGACTAGGGGAGATCCAGTACTTC.

This clonotype turned up a few times. This chain links TRBV12-3 or TRBV12-4 with TRBJ2-7; 7 nucleotides match TRBD1. CDR3 size: 14 residues. V shed 4 bases and J 3 bases; nucleotides not matched to a gene: 6. The CDR3 protein is CASSYNRGGYEQYF. The CDR3 coding sequence is TGTGCCAGCAGTTATAACAGGGGTGGCTACGAGCAGTACTTC.

The chain links TRBV20-1 to TRBJ1-2, with a tentative D call TRBD1 (5 bases). The CDR3 totals 13 residues. Germline V CDR1 and CDR2: DFQATT, SNEGSKA (reference sequence). V lost 1 base to trimming and J lost 8 bases, with 14 bases between them. The CDR3 nucleotides are TGCAGTGCTAGAGTCAGGCAGGGCGTGGGCTACACCTTC. Its protein product is CSARVRQGVGYTF.

The chain couples TRBV20-1 to TRBJ2-3, with D possibly TRBD2 on 6 matching bases. Looked up from germline, CDR1 is DFQATT and CDR2 is SNEGSKA (reference sequence). The germline V and J ends were trimmed by 3 bases and 3 bases, with 16 bases remaining between them. The CDR3 runs to 15 residues. CDR3 protein: CSASSIVAATDTQYF. The DNA of the CDR3 is TGCAGTGCTAGTTCGATTGTAGCGGCAACAGATACGCAGTATTTT.

Written as DNA, the CDR3 is TGTGCCAGCCGAGAGGGTCGACTAGCGGGGGGTCTTCAAGAGACCCAGTACTTC. The encoded protein is CASREGRLAGGLQETQYF. The J gene is TRBJ2-5, the V gene TRBV12-3 or TRBV12-4; 13 nucleotides line up with TRBD2. The junction had 14 bases not matched to a gene; V was cut back by 8 bases and J by 2 bases. This CDR3 contains 18 residues.

About this clonotype: The germline gene is not matched at one end of the junction; a read error may be the cause. The V and J genes are TRBV6-5 and TRBJ2-7; 9 bases map to TRBD2. This CDR3 is built from 15 residues. The germline gives CDR1 MNHEY, CDR2 SVGAGI. In nucleotides, the CDR3 is TGTGCCTGCAGCCCGACTAGCGGCCCTTCCTACGAGCAGTACTTC. Its translation is CACSPTSGPSYEQYF.

The chain carries TRBV7-2 and TRBJ2-1; the match to TRBD2 covers 10 bases. Trimming at V came to 5 bases and at J to 8 bases, leaving 15 bases not matched to a gene. Germline V gene sequence: CDR1 SGHTA, CDR2 FQGNSA. This CDR3 has 17 residues. The CDR3 nucleotides are TGTGCCAGCAGCGTCAGTTGGGGGTACGGGACTAGCGATGAGCAGTTCTTC. Protein product: CASSVSWGYGTSDEQFF.

V is TRBV7-2 and J is TRBJ2-3; D uncertain. This CDR3 contains 15 residues. Trimming pared 6 bases from V and 1 base from J, leaving 14 bases between. Germline-derived CDR1 and CDR2 are SGHTA and FQGNSA. The CDR3 here is CASRPNWSGTDTQYF. The CDR3 DNA reads as TGTGCCAGCAGACCCAATTGGAGCGGCACAGATACGCAGTATTTT.

Points on this clonotype: One base away lies a much larger clone, so this may be a sequencing read error. It is likely a read error, because the conserved phenylalanine at the end of the CDR3 is missing. The CDR3 sequence: CASSGKRAKNIQYS. The DNA of the CDR3 is TGTGCCAGTAGCGGAAAAAGAGCCAAAAACATTCAGTACTCC. V and J are TRBV27 and TRBJ2-4; perhaps TRBD2 as D (6 bases). The ends were cut back, 9 bases at V and 0 bases at J, with 12 bases in the middle. The length of the CDR3 is 14 residues. Germline CDR1 and CDR2: MNHEY and SMNVEV (reference sequence).

This clonotype was seen only a few times. The chain employs TRBV3-1 and TRBJ2-5, with TRBD1 matching over 9 bases. The length of the CDR3 is 15 residues. J gave up 10 bases and V 0 bases, and 9 bases lay outside the gene matches. Germline CDR1 and CDR2: LGHDT and YNNKEL (reference sequence). CDR3 coding DNA: TGTGCCAGCAGCCAAGATGGTACAGGGGGCCGAAGCCAGTACTTC. It yields the protein CASSQDGTGGRSQYF.

This chain uses TRBV6-5 with TRBJ2-1; D is possibly TRBD1 (5 bases). Trimming left V 3 bases short and J 3 bases short, with 18 bases between. This CDR3 contains 17 residues. Germline V lookup: CDR1 MNHEY, CDR2 SVGAGI. CDR3 sequence: CASSYTQGIGSYNEQFF. The CDR3 region has the DNA TGTGCCAGCAGTTATACGCAGGGAATAGGTAGCTACAATGAGCAGTTCTTC.

V usage is TRBV7-2 and J usage is TRBJ2-4, with 8 positions matching TRBD1. After removal of 3 bases from V and 12 bases from J, the junction contained 10 bases not matched to a gene. This CDR3 has 14 residues. From germline, CDR1 is SGHTA and CDR2 FQGNSA. As DNA, the CDR3 is TGTGCCAGCAGCTTCCGGGACAGGAGAACCCCTCAGTACTTC. Protein: CASSFRDRRTPQYF.